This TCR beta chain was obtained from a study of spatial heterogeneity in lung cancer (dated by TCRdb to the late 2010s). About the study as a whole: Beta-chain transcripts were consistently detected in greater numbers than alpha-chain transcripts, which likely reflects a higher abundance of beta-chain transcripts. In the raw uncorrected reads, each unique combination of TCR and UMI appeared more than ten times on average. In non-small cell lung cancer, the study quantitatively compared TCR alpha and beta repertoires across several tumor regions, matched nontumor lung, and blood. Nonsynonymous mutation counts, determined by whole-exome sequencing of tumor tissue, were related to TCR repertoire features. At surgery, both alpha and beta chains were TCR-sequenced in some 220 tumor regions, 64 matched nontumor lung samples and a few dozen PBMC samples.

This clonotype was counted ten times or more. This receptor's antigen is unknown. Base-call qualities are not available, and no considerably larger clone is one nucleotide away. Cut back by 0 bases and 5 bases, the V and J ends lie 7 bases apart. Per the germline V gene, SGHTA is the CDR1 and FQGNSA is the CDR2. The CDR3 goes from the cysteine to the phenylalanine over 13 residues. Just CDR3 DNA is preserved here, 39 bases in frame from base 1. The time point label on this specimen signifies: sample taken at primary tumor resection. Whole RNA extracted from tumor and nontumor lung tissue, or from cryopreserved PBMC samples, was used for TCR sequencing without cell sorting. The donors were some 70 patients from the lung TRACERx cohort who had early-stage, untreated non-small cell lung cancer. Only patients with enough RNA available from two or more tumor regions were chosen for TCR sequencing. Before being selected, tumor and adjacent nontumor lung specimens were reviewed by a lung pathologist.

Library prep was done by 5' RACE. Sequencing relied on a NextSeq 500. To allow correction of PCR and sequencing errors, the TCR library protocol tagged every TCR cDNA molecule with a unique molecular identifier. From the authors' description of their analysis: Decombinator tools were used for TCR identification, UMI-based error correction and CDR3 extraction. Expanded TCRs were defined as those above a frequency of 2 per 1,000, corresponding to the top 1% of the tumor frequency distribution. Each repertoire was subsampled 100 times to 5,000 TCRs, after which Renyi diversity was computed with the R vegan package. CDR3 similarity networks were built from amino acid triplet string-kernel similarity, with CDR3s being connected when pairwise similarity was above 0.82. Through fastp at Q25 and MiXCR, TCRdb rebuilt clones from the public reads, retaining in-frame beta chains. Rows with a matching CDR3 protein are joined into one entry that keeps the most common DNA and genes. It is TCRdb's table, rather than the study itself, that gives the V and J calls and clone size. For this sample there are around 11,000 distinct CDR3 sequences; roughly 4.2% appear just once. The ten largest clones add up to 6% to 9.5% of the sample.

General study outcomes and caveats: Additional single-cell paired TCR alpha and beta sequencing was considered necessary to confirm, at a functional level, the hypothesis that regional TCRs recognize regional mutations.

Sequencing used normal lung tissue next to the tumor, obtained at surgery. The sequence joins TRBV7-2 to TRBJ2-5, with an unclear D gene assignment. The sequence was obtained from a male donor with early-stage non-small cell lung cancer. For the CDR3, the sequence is CASSLAAKETQYF. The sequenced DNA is TGTGCCAGCAGCTTAGCCGCTAAGGAGACCCAGTACTTC.